Reported below is one T cell receptor beta chain. The CDR3 contains 16 residues. Germline-derived CDR1 and CDR2 are SGHDT and YYEEEE. The V gene lost 4 bases and the J gene lost 2 bases, with 16 bases spanning the gap. In the study's own analysis: Cell counts per sample came from amplifying reference gene primers. Some clones are missing from TCRdb's copy, which holds only in-frame ones; the method was immunoSEQ multiplex PCR. D and trimming come from the DNA, and the V and J calls and clone size come from that table. The sample includes some 200,000 clones, around 95% seen only once; the top ten take about 0.76%. Patients at the Seattle site were enrolled during active infection and followed longitudinally. The data were taken from a study of blood T cell repertoires in COVID-19.

The V and J genes are TRBV5-6 and TRBJ1-5, with D perhaps TRBD1 (6 bases). This sequence originates from a man aged 25 to 40 with COVID-19, enrolled during active disease. Sequenced input: peripheral blood. CDR3 bases: TGTGCCAGCAGCACGGGGGGGCCGCTGGGCAATCAGCCCCAGCATTTT. It is translated as CASSTGGPLGNQPQHF.